Listed here are 11 T cell receptor beta chains from one sample, sequenced in a study of T cell responses to AZD1222 COVID-19 vaccine. TCRdb keeps only in-frame clones here, not all; method: immunoSEQ multiplex PCR. The table includes roughly 190,000 clones, roughly 88% detected once. The sequencing used peripheral blood, collected on day 0 of AZD1222 vaccination. The receptors shown here come from an adult in good health.

As for this clone: This same CDR3 is encoded by further DNA sequences in the sample. CDR3 nucleotide sequence: TGTGCCAGCAGCTTTCGGGGTGTCTCGTACGAGCAGTACTTC. Amino acids: CASSFRGVSYEQYF. The V gene is TRBV7-9, the J gene TRBJ2-7; a weak D match, TRBD2 (5 bases). Per germline, CDR1 SEHNR and CDR2 FQNEAQ (reference sequence). This CDR3 contains 14 residues. Trimming pared 3 bases from V and 4 bases from J, leaving 13 bases between.

The V gene is TRBV24-1, the J gene TRBJ2-7; D is possibly TRBD2 (6 bases). V was shortened by 1 base and J by 0 bases, with 12 bases between the two germline ends. CDR1 KGHDR and CDR2 SFDVKD come from the germline V gene. This CDR3 has 16 amino acids. The CDR3 is CATSDLASETSYEQYF. The CDR3 DNA reads TGTGCCACCAGTGATTTAGCTAGCGAAACCTCCTACGAGCAGTACTTC.

This clone was counted once. The rearrangement links TRBV28 to TRBJ1-4; D call uncertain. Between the trimmed V and J ends, which lost 7 bases and 2 bases, there was a span of 14 bases. Germline loops: CDR1 MDHEN, CDR2 SYDVKM. CDR3 length: 15 amino acids. The CDR3 protein is CASNPPGSTNEKLFF. For the CDR3, the DNA is TGTGCCAGCAACCCTCCTGGTTCTACTAATGAAAAACTGTTTTTT. The full variable domain, with the rest looked up from reference TRBV28 and TRBJ1-4, is DVKVTQSSRYLVKRTGEKVFLECVQDMDHENMFWYRQDPGLGLRLIYFSYDVKMKEKGDIPEGYSVSREKKERFSLILESASTNQTSMYLCASNPPGSTNEKLFFGSGTQLSVL.

This chain links TRBV19 with TRBJ1-5; possibly TRBD1 for D (6 bases). This CDR3 spans 14 amino acids. V dropped 5 bases and J dropped 4 bases, with 12 bases sitting between them. Germline CDR1 reads LNHDA; CDR2 reads SQIVND (reference sequence). The CDR3 DNA reads TGTGCCAGTAGTGCAACAGGGAGAAATCAGCCCCAGCATTTT. Translating it yields CASSATGRNQPQHF.

This clone was found once. V and J are TRBV19 and TRBJ2-1; 14 bases map to TRBD2. Germline loops: CDR1 LNHDA, CDR2 SQIVND (reference sequence). The CDR3 is 20 amino acids. V was pared by 3 bases and J by 7 bases, with 17 bases of the junction left unmatched. The CDR3 region has the DNA TGTGCCAGTAGTATTCAAAGAGGGACTAGCGGGAGTCGGGGGTGGAATGAGCAGTTCTTC. This gives the protein CASSIQRGTSGSRGWNEQFF.

This clone was seen only once. The chain is built from TRBV6-5 and TRBJ2-7; D gene ambiguous. Germline lookup yields CDR1 MNHEY and CDR2 SVGAGI. V was shortened by 5 bases and J by 4 bases, with 12 bases between the two germline ends. CDR3 length: 13 residues. CDR3 residues: CASSPQASYEQYF. DNA of the CDR3: TGTGCCAGCAGTCCCCAGGCCTCTTACGAGCAGTACTTC.

On this clone: Other nucleotide sequences in the sample specify the same CDR3. The V call is TRBV5-1, the J call TRBJ2-1, with 7 bases matching TRBD2. CDR1 SGHRS and CDR2 YFSETQ come from the germline V gene. CDR3 length: 13 amino acids. The trim removed 4 bases at V and 4 bases at J, leaving 2 bases unmatched. CDR3 in amino acids: CASSSGVYNEQFF. The CDR3 DNA reads as TGCGCCAGCAGCAGCGGGGTTTACAATGAGCAGTTCTTC.

The rearrangement joins TRBV12-3 or TRBV12-4 to TRBJ1-5; no reliable D call. The CDR3 length is 12 residues. V shed 4 bases and J shed 7 bases, with 8 bases lying between them. The CDR3 coding sequence is TGTGCCAGCAGTTGGGTAGGGCAGCCCCAGCATTTT. Its protein is CASSWVGQPQHF.

The V call is TRBV5-5, the J call TRBJ1-1; no reliable D call. The CDR3 is 15 residues long. Per germline, CDR1 SGHKS and CDR2 YYEKEE (reference sequence). Deletions cut 4 bases from V and 3 bases from J, with 16 bases between. Here the CDR3 reads CASSPAVWLDTEAFF. The CDR3 DNA sequence: TGTGCCAGCAGCCCGGCGGTATGGTTGGACACTGAAGCTTTCTTT. Looking up the rest from reference TRBV5-5 and TRBJ1-1 gives the full variable domain: DAGVTQSPTHLIKTRGQQVTLRCSPISGHKSVSWYQQVLGQGPQFIFQYYEKEERGRGNFPDRFSARQFPNYSSELNVNALLLGDSALYLCASSPAVWLDTEAFFGQGTRLTVV.

The J gene is TRBJ1-5, the V gene TRBV7-6, with a weak D call TRBD1 (6 bases). CDR1 is SGHVS and CDR2 is FNYEAQ in the germline V gene. This CDR3 is built from 15 residues. Trimming removed 0 bases at V and 7 bases at J, with 13 bases between. As DNA, the CDR3 is TGTGCCAGCAGCTTAGCGGGGGGGGCGGGACAGCCCCAGCATTTT. Translation gives CASSLAGGAGQPQHF.

The sample holds a few counts of this clone. The CDR3 DNA follows: TGTGCCAGCAGCTATCCGGGAAACACTGAAGCTTTCTTT. Its protein is CASSYPGNTEAFF. The genes are TRBV3-1 (or the pseudogene TRBV3-2) and TRBJ1-1; D gene ambiguous. V lost 5 bases and J 2 bases, leaving 9 bases between the germline ends. The CDR3 runs to 13 residues. The germline V gene encodes CDR1 LGHDT and CDR2 YNNKEL (reference sequence).